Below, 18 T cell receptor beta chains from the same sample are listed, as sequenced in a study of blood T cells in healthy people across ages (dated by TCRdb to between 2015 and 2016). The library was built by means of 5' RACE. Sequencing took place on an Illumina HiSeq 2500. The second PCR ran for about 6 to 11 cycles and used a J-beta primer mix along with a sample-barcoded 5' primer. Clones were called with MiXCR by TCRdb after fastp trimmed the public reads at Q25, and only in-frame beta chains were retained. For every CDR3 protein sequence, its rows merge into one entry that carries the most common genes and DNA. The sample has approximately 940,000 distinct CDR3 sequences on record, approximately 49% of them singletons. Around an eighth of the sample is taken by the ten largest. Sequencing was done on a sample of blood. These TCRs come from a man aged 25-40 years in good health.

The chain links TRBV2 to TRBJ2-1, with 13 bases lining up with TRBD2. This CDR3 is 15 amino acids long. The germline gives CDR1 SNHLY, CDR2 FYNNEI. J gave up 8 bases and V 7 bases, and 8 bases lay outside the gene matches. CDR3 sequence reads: CASNPRLAGGYEQFF. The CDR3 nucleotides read TGTGCCAGCAACCCCCGACTAGCGGGGGGATATGAGCAGTTCTTC. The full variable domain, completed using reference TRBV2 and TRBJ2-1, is EPEVTQTPSHQVTQMGQEVILRCVPISNHLYFYWYRQILGQKVEFLVSFYNNEISEKSEIFDDQFSVERPDGSNFTLKIRSTKLEDSAMYFCASNPRLAGGYEQFFGPGTRLTVL.

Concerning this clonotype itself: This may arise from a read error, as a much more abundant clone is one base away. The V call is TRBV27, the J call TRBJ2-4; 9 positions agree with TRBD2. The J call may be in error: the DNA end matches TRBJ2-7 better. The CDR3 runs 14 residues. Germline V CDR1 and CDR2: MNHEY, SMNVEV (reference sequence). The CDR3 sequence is CASSASGASYEQYF. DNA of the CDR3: TGTGCCAGCAGTGCTAGCGGGGCCTCCTACGAGCAGTACTTC.

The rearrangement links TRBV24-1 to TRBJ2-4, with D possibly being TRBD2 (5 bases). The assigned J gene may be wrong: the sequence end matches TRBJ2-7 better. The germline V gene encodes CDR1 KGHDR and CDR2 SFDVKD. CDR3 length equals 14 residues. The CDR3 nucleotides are TGTGCCACCAGTGAAAAGGGTAGCGACTACGAGCAGTACTTC. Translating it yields CATSEKGSDYEQYF.

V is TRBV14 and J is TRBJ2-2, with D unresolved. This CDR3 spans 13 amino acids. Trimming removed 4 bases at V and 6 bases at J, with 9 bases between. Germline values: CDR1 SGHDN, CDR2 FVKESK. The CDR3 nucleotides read TGTGCCAGCAGCCCTGACTGGCCCGGGGAGCTGTTTTTT. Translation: CASSPDWPGELFF.

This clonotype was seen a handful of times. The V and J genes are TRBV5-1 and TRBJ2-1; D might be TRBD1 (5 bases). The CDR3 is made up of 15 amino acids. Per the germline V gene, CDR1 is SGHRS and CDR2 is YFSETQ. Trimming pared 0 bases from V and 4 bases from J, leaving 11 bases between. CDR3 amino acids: CASSLEQGIYNEQFF. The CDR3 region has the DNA TGCGCCAGCAGCTTGGAGCAGGGTATATACAATGAGCAGTTCTTC.

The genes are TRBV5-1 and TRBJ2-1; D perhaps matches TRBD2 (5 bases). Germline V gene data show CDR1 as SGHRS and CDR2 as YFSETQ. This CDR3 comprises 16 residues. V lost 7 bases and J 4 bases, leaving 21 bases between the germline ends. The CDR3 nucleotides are TGCGCCAGCGCCACACCTACCGGGGTGGGGTACAATGAGCAGTTCTTC. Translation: CASATPTGVGYNEQFF. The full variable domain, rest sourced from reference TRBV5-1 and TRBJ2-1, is KAGVTQTPRYLIKTRGQQVTLSCSPISGHRSVSWYQQTPGQGLQFLFEYFSETQRNKGNFPGRFSGRQFSNSRSEMNVSTLELGDSALYLCASATPTGVGYNEQFFGPGTRLTVL.

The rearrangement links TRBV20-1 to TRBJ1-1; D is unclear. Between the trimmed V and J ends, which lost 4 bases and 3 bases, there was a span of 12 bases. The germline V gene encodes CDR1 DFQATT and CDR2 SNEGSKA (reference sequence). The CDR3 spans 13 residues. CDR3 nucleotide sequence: TGCAGTGCTAAAAGGCAGGCCGACACTGAAGCTTTCTTT. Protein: CSAKRQADTEAFF.

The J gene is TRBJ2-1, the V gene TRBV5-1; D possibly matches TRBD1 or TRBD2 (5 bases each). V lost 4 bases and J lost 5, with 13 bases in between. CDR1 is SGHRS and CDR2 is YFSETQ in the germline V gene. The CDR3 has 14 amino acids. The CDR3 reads CASSAGTANNEQFF. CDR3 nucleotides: TGCGCCAGCAGCGCCGGGACCGCCAACAATGAGCAGTTCTTC.

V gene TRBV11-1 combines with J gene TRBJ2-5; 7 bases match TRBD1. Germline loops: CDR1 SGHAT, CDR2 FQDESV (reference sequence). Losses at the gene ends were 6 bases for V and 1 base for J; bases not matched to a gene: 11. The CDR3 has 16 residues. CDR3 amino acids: CASRPDVGGPQETQYF. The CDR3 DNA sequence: TGTGCCAGCAGACCCGATGTAGGGGGCCCCCAAGAGACCCAGTACTTC.

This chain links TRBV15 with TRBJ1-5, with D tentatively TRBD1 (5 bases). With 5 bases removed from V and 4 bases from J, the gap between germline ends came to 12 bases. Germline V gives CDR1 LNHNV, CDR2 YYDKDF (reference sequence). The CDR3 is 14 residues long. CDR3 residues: CATSALGGNQPQHF. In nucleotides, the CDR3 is TGTGCCACCAGCGCACTGGGGGGGAATCAGCCCCAGCATTTT.

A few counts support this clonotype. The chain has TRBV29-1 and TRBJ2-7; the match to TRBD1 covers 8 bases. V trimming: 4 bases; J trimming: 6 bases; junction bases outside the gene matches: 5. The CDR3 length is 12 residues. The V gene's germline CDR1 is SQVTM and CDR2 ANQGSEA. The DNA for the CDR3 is TGCAGCGTTGCGCGCGACAGGGGCGAGCAGTACTTC. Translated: CSVARDRGEQYF.

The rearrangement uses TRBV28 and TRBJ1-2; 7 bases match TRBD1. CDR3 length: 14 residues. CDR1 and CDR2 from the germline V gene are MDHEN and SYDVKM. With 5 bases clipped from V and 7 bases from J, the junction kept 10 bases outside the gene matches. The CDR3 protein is CASSLHRQGSGYTF. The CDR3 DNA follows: TGTGCCAGCAGTCTCCACCGACAGGGCTCTGGCTACACCTTC.

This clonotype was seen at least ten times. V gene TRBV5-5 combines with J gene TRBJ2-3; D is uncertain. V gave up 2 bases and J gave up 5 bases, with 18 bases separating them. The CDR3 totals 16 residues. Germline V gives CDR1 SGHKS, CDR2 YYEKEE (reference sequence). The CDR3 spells CASSLRSQTSGDTQYF. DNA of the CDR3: TGTGCCAGCAGCTTACGATCTCAGACCTCAGGAGATACGCAGTATTTT.

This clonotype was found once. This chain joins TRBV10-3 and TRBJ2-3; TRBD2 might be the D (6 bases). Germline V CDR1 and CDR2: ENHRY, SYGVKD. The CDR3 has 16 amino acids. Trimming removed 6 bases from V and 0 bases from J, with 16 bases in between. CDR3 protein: CAIREQGGVSTDTQYF. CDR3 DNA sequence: TGTGCCATCAGGGAGCAGGGAGGCGTCAGCACAGATACGCAGTATTTT.

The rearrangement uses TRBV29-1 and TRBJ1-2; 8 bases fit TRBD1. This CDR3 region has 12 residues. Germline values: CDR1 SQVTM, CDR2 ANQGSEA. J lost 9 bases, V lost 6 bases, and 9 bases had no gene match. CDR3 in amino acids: CSVERGQGSYTF. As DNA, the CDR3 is TGCAGCGTCGAACGCGGACAGGGAAGCTACACCTTC.

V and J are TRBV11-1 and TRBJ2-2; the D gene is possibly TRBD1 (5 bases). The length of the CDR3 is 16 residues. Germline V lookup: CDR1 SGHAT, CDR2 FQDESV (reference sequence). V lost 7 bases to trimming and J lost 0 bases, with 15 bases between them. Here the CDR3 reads CASTLVGRANTGELFF. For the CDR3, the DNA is TGTGCCAGCACCCTCGTGGGCAGGGCGAACACCGGGGAGCTGTTTTTT.

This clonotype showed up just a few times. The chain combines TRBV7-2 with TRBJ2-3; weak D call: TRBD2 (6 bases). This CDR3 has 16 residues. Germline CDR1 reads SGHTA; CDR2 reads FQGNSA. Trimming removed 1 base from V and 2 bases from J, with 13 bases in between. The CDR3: CASSLVGLATTDTQYF. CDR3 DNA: TGTGCCAGCAGCTTAGTCGGCCTAGCGACCACAGATACGCAGTATTTT.

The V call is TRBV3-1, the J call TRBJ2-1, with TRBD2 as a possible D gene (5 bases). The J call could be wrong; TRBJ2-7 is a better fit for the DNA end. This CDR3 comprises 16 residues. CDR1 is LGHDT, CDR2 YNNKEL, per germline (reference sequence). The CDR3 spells CASSQDKRPNYNEQYF. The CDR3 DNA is TGTGCCAGCAGCCAAGATAAGCGGCCAAACTACAATGAGCAGTACTTC.